This TCR beta chain was obtained from a study of T cell responses to AZD1222 COVID-19 vaccine. The V gene's germline CDR1 is SGHNT and CDR2 YYREEE (reference sequence). This CDR3 is 14 amino acids long. Trimming cost V 0 bases and J 5 bases, with 11 bases left between them. The study, taken as a whole, reports: Spike was spanned by vaccine-associated CD4 TCRs, which were dominant at 160-218 and 743-854. Seropositivity was recorded at baseline in only 6 or 7 AZD1222 recipients. Among spike-specific TCRs, nearly half reportedly target unmutated variant regions. Repertoire sampling happened only post peak T cell response.

This table comes from immunoSEQ multiplex PCR, and its TCRdb copy is limited to in-frame clones, with some not included. This table holds 150,000 to 200,000 clones, about 89% found once. As regards this clone: Its antigen is not identified.

This receptor was identified in an adult in good health. This rearrangement joins TRBV5-4 to TRBJ1-1; maybe TRBD1 (5 bases). This material consisted of peripheral blood, taken on day 0 of MenACWY control vaccination. In DNA, the CDR3 is TGTGCCAGCAGCTTGGGAACCCAGGGTACTGAAGCTTTCTTT. It is translated as CASSLGTQGTEAFF.